This entry lists 32 T cell receptor beta chains sequenced from one sample in a study of tumor-infiltrating lymphocytes in primary liver carcinoma. Reverse transcription of around 500 ng total RNA with a constant-region primer produced TCR beta cDNA. Nested multiplex PCR, run for three rounds with slightly modified ARM-PCR, yielded TCR beta libraries. Use of TRBV1-TRBV30 forward primers with a C-beta reverse primer characterized the first two PCR rounds, which lasted around 9 cycles each. Using its own MiXCR run on the multiplex PCR reads, TCRdb lists one record per CDR3 protein. The table has some 180,000 distinct CDR3 sequences, around 60% seen once; the top ten hold under 75%. Unsorted whole blood supplied the RNA, and germline DNA was extracted too. Material: peripheral blood. These TCRs come from a man aged 40-49 years with primary liver carcinoma and hepatitis B virus infection.

This clonotype has ten or more counts. J is TRBJ2-5 and V is TRBV11-2, with D tentatively TRBD1 (6 bases). Trimming cost V 5 bases and J 5 bases, with 9 bases left between them. This CDR3 region has 12 residues. The germline gives CDR1 SGHAT, CDR2 FQNNGV. CDR3 in DNA: TGTGCCAGCAGCAATCAGGGGGAGACCCAGTACTTC. Residues: CASSNQGETQYF.

This clonotype has only a few counts. This chain links TRBV5-1 with TRBJ2-1, with TRBD1 as a possible D gene (6 bases). The germline V gene has CDR1 SGHRS and CDR2 YFSETQ. Trimming shortened V by 1 base and J by 8 bases, and 16 bases separated the two germline ends. CDR3 length: 15 amino acids. The CDR3 DNA reads as TGCGCCAGCAGCTTGCTACCCACAGGGATCGATGAGCAGTTCTTC. This sequence encodes CASSLLPTGIDEQFF.

CDR3 bases: TGCGCCAGCAGCCAAGAGCCTGTCTGCACAGATACGCAGTATTTT. Protein product: CASSQEPVCTDTQYF. The rearrangement links TRBV4-1 to TRBJ2-3; no clear D gene. Germline V gives CDR1 MGHRA, CDR2 YSYEKL. The length of the CDR3 is 15 residues. With 0 bases removed from V and 1 base from J, the gap between germline ends came to 8 bases.

On this clonotype: A read error may explain this, as a much larger clone is one base away. The J gene is TRBJ1-1, the V gene TRBV4-1; 7 nucleotides align to TRBD1. Germline V gene sequence: CDR1 MGHRA, CDR2 YSYEKL. The CDR3 length is 15 residues. The CDR3 sequence: CASSQDTGANAEAFF. The CDR3 nucleotides read TGCGCCAGCAGCCAAGATACAGGGGCGAACGCTGAAGCTTTCTTT.

Points on this clonotype: A much more abundant neighbour one base away suggests this may be a read error. V gene TRBV11-2 combines with J gene TRBJ1-3; no clear D gene. CDR1 and CDR2 from the germline V gene are SGHAT and FQNNGV. CDR3 length: 11 amino acids. Here the CDR3 DNA reads TGTGGCAGCAGCTTTGGAAACACCATATATTTT. It yields the protein CGSSFGNTIYF.

As for this clonotype: Sequence at one end of the junction differs from germline and may be a read error. The chain recombines TRBV11-2 with TRBJ2-7, with D maybe TRBD2 (5 bases). The CDR3 length is 14 residues. Looked up from germline, CDR1 is SGHAT and CDR2 is FQNNGV. The CDR3, as DNA: TGTGCCGGCAGCCTCCGGACTCCTTCCTACGAGCAGTACTTC. Encoded protein: CAGSLRTPSYEQYF.

The chain is built from TRBV12-3 or TRBV12-4 and TRBJ2-3; 8 bases match TRBD1. The CDR3 totals 13 residues. V shed 5 bases, J shed 6 bases, and the junction held 4 bases outside the gene matches. Here the CDR3 DNA reads TGTGCCAGCAGTACAGGGGGGCGGGATACGCAGTATTTT. Translated, it gives CASSTGGRDTQYF.

This clonotype turned up a few times. The rearrangement joins TRBV4-1 to TRBJ2-3; the D call may be TRBD1 or TRBD2 (5 bases each). The CDR3 is made up of 13 amino acids. Germline CDR1 MGHRA, CDR2 YSYEKL. Trimming took 4 bases from V and 5 from J, leaving 10 bases between them. The CDR3 region is CASSRDGLDTQYF. CDR3 sequence (DNA): TGCGCCAGCAGCCGGGACGGCCTAGATACGCAGTATTTT.

V is TRBV6-6 and J is TRBJ2-7, with 7 bases fitting TRBD1. Germline trimming cut 8 bases from V and 5 bases from J; bases unmatched to any gene: 9. CDR1 MNHNY and CDR2 SVGAGI come from the germline V gene (reference sequence). This CDR3 has 13 residues. The CDR3 loop reads CASGFSQGNEQYF. CDR3 nucleotides: TGTGCCAGCGGTTTCTCACAGGGGAACGAGCAGTACTTC.

This clonotype was seen a handful of times. This sequence may be a read error, since a much larger clone differs from it by one base. This chain connects TRBV4-2 to TRBJ1-3; D unresolved. Germline values: CDR1 LGHNA, CDR2 YNFKEQ. The V gene lost 0 bases and the J gene lost 0 bases, with 12 bases spanning the gap. CDR3 size: 17 residues. The CDR3 DNA follows: TGTGCCAGCAGCCAAGATCATCTTTCAAGCTCTGGAAACACCATATATTTT. It yields the protein CASSQDHLSSSGNTIYF.

This clonotype was seen more than once but under ten times. This sequence joins TRBV4-1 and TRBJ1-4; D is undetermined. V lost 1 base and J 7 bases, leaving 7 bases between the germline ends. Germline loops: CDR1 MGHRA, CDR2 YSYEKL. CDR3 size: 13 residues. This CDR3 is CASSQALGEKLFF. The CDR3 coding sequence is TGCGCCAGCAGCCAAGCGTTGGGTGAAAAACTGTTTTTT.

This clonotype occurred a few times. The chain couples TRBV10-3 to TRBJ2-2; D not certain. The CDR3 is made up of 13 amino acids. Germline assignment: CDR1 ENHRY and CDR2 SYGVKD. The V gene lost 2 bases and the J gene lost 4 bases, with 5 bases spanning the gap. The CDR3 DNA reads as TGTGCCATCAGTGAGGGCGGCACCGGGGAGCTGTTTTTT. Its translation: CAISEGGTGELFF.

This chain uses TRBV29-1 with TRBJ2-3, with 8 bases identical to TRBD2. Trimming removed 6 bases from V and 6 bases from J; junction bases left unmatched: 11. The germline CDR1 and CDR2 sequences are SQVTM and ANQGSEA. This CDR3 is built from 14 residues. The CDR3 DNA sequence: TGCAGCGTCTATCCGGGGGGGACGCCTGATACGCAGTATTTT. Amino acid sequence: CSVYPGGTPDTQYF.

As regards this clonotype: This could be a read error, since a much larger clone is one nucleotide away. The V gene is TRBV29-1, the J gene TRBJ1-2; the D gene is possibly TRBD1 (6 bases). Germline V lookup: CDR1 SQVTM, CDR2 ANQGSEA. This CDR3 comprises 17 residues. Trimming stripped 1 base from V and 6 bases from J, with 24 bases between. CDR3 loop: CSVEVRGGRDTPHGYTF. The CDR3 region has the DNA TGCAGCGTTGAAGTGAGGGGGGGGCGAGACACGCCCCATGGCTACACCTTC.

This clonotype is a singleton in its sample. The conserved phenylalanine or tryptophan is not found at the CDR3 terminus, so this likely reflects a read error. This chain joins TRBV6-5 and TRBJ1-2; the match to TRBD1 covers 8 bases. J gave up 5 bases and V 8 bases, and 7 bases lay outside the gene matches. Germline loops: CDR1 MNHEY, CDR2 SVGAGI. CDR3 length: 13 residues. For the CDR3, the DNA is TGTGCCAGCGGACAGGGCTATGAATATGGCTACACCTCC. Its translation: CASGQGYEYGYTS.

The rearrangement joins TRBV5-4 to TRBJ2-1; 7 positions match TRBD2. This CDR3 contains 14 residues. Trimming cost V 5 bases and J 7 bases; bases outside gene matches: 9. Germline CDR1 is SGHNT and CDR2 is YYREEE (reference sequence). This chain's CDR3 is CASRLTSRSNEQFF. CDR3 coding DNA: TGTGCCAGCAGATTGACTAGCCGGAGTAATGAGCAGTTCTTC.

This clonotype came up a few times. The chain has TRBV6-5 and TRBJ2-7; D is possibly TRBD1 (5 bases). V shed 2 bases and J shed 1 base, with 18 bases lying between them. This CDR3 has 17 residues. The V gene's germline CDR1 is MNHEY and CDR2 SVGAGI. The DNA for the CDR3 is TGTGCCAGCAGTTACGAACCCCCCAGGGCTATGTCCTACGAGCAGTACTTC. It encodes CASSYEPPRAMSYEQYF.

The chain has TRBV10-2 and TRBJ1-2; D is ambiguous. The CDR3 extends over 15 amino acids. Between the trimmed V and J ends, which lost 5 bases and 1 base, there was a span of 14 bases. Germline values: CDR1 WSHSY, CDR2 SAAADI. CDR3 in DNA: TGCGCCAGCAGTCTCAGACCTGGGCTTAACTATGGCTACACCTTC. It translates to CASSLRPGLNYGYTF.

This clonotype was seen a handful of times. The chain is built from TRBV29-1 and TRBJ2-3, with TRBD1 matching 8 bases. Germline lookup yields CDR1 SQVTM and CDR2 ANQGSEA. Unmatched junction bases numbered 14, after V lost 8 bases and J lost 1 base. The CDR3 extends over 16 amino acids. This CDR3 reads CSSLLYRGERTDTQYF. DNA for the CDR3: TGCAGCTCTCTCCTCTACAGGGGGGAACGCACAGATACGCAGTATTTT.

As to this clonotype: A read error may account for a junction end that differs from germline. This sequence joins TRBV11-2 and TRBJ2-3; D remains unclear. The CDR3 totals 19 residues. Per germline, CDR1 SGHAT and CDR2 FQNNGV. CDR3 nucleotides: TGTGCCTGCAGTACTCCTCGAGGCGAGAGACCTACTAGCACAGATACGCAGTATTTT. Protein sequence: CACSTPRGERPTSTDTQYF.

The rearrangement joins TRBV29-1 to TRBJ2-7; D uncertain. The CDR3 totals 13 residues. Per germline, CDR1 SQVTM and CDR2 ANQGSEA. Deletions cut 3 bases from V and 6 bases from J, with 15 bases between. DNA for the CDR3: TGCAGCGTTGAGGGGTCCGGATGTCGCGAGCAGTACTTC. Encoded protein: CSVEGSGCREQYF.

Comment on this clonotype: The junction and the germline gene differ at one end; a read error may be behind it. The V call is TRBV12-3 or TRBV12-4, the J call TRBJ2-7, with D maybe TRBD2 (6 bases). The CDR3 loop spans 13 amino acids. The CDR3 loop is CASSFGGSYELYF. The CDR3 region has the DNA TGTGCCAGCAGTTTTGGGGGGAGCTACGAGCTGTACTTC.

The chain joins TRBV6-5 to TRBJ1-2; D is perhaps TRBD1 (6 bases). This CDR3 is built from 17 residues. V shed 11 bases and J shed 7 bases, with 32 bases lying between them. CDR1 MNHEY and CDR2 SVGAGI come from the germline V gene. Written as DNA, the CDR3 is TGTGCCGCGGCTGAGGAAGGAACACTCAGGGGAGTGGGTGGCTACACCTTC. Amino acid sequence: CAAAEEGTLRGVGGYTF.

Of note for this clonotype: An end of the junction does not agree with germline; a read error may underlie this. V usage is TRBV6-5 and J usage is TRBJ2-7, with TRBD1 identical over 7 bases. This CDR3 has 14 residues. CDR1 MNHEY and CDR2 SVGAGI come from the germline V gene. The CDR3 reads CASRSTGSSYQQYF. CDR3 bases: TGTGCTAGCAGATCGACAGGGAGCTCCTACCAGCAGTACTTC.

This chain connects TRBV12-5 to TRBJ2-2; no firm D call. The CDR3 extends over 12 amino acids. Trimming left V 7 bases short and J 5 bases short, with 8 bases between. The germline CDR1 and CDR2 sequences are LGHNT and FRNRAP. The DNA for the CDR3 is TGTGCTAGTGTCCTGGGAACCGGGGAGCTGTTTTTT. It yields the protein CASVLGTGELFF.

Notes on this clonotype: No conserved phenylalanine or tryptophan ends this CDR3, so it is likely a read error. The V call is TRBV6-6, the J call TRBJ2-5; D possibly corresponds to TRBD2 (5 bases). The CDR3 consists of 13 residues. Trimming stripped 2 bases from V and 2 bases from J, with 6 bases between. Germline CDR1 reads MNHNY; CDR2 reads SVGAGI (reference sequence). The DNA for the CDR3 is TGTGCCAGCAGTTACCGGGGACAAGAGACCCAGTACATC. Encoded protein: CASSYRGQETQYI.

V gene TRBV29-1 combines with J gene TRBJ1-4; the D is unclear. Germline loops: CDR1 SQVTM, CDR2 ANQGSEA. The V and J ends lost 8 bases and 3 bases respectively, with 16 bases between them. The CDR3 is made up of 14 amino acids. CDR3 DNA sequence: TGCAGCTCCCAACACGGGCGATCTAATGAAAAACTGTTTTTT. Translation: CSSQHGRSNEKLFF.

Points on this clonotype: As the CDR3 is not closed by the conserved phenylalanine or tryptophan, this likely results from a read error. This chain joins TRBV12-3 or TRBV12-4 and TRBJ2-2; TRBD2 might be the D (6 bases). Trimming left V 6 bases short and J 1 base short, with 15 bases between. The CDR3 loop spans 16 amino acids. The CDR3 DNA reads as TGTGCCAGCAGACCCCGAGGAGCGGGGAACACCGGGGAGCTGTTTCTT. Translated, it gives CASRPRGAGNTGELFL.

As concerns this clonotype: A much larger clonotype is one base distant, so this may be a read error. The chain uses TRBV5-4 and TRBJ2-5; D gene unclear. Germline loops: CDR1 SGHNT, CDR2 YYREEE (reference sequence). This CDR3 comprises 15 residues. CDR3: CASSPSVQDQESQYF. The CDR3 bases are TGTGCCAGCAGCCCTTCTGTCCAGGACCAAGAGAGCCAGTACTTC. The full variable domain, with the rest looked up from reference TRBV5-4 and TRBJ2-5, is ETGVTQSPTHLIKTRGQQVTLRCSSQSGHNTVSWYQQALGQGPQFIFQYYREEENGRGNFPPRFSGLQFPNYSSELNVNALELDDSALYLCASSPSVQDQESQYFGPGTRLLVL.

To note about this clonotype: The junction departs from the called germline gene at one end, perhaps through a read error. The rearrangement links TRBV4-1 to TRBJ2-1; 10 bases fit TRBD2. The CDR3 consists of 15 residues. Germline CDR1 and CDR2: MGHRA and YSYEKL. CDR3 sequence: CASCQDSSGSNEQFF. The CDR3 DNA sequence: TGCGCCAGCTGCCAAGATTCTAGCGGGAGTAATGAGCAGTTCTTC.

As regards this clonotype: A read error may account for a junction end that differs from germline. The V call is TRBV10-2, the J call TRBJ2-1, with 7 positions matching TRBD2. CDR3 size: 14 residues. Germline CDR1 is WSHSY and CDR2 is SAAADI. CDR3 in amino acids: CASSETSDYNEQFF. Written as DNA, the CDR3 is TGCGCCAGCAGTGAAACTAGCGACTACAATGAGCAATTCTTC.

This clonotype has only one observation. The chain links TRBV11-2 to TRBJ2-5, with 7 bases matching TRBD2. V lost 3 bases, J lost 4 bases, and 5 bases stayed unmatched. The length of the CDR3 is 14 residues. Germline CDR1 reads SGHAT; CDR2 reads FQNNGV. The CDR3 here is CASSFTGGRETQYF. The CDR3 nucleotides are TGTGCCAGCAGCTTCACGGGGGGACGAGAGACCCAGTACTTC.